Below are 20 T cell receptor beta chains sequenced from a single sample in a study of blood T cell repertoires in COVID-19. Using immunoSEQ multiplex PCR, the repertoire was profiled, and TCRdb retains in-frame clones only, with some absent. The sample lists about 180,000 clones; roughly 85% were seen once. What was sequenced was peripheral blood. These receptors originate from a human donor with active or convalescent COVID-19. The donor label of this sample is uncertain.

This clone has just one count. The CDR3 DNA reads TGTGCCAGCAGTTACGGGACAGAGAACACTGAAGCTTTCTTT. Translating it yields CASSYGTENTEAFF. The rearrangement links TRBV6-5 to TRBJ1-1, with 7 bases fitting TRBD1. The V and J ends lost 2 bases and 1 base, in that order; junction bases with no gene match: 1. The CDR3 is 14 amino acids. Looked up from germline, CDR1 is MNHEY and CDR2 is SVGAGI.

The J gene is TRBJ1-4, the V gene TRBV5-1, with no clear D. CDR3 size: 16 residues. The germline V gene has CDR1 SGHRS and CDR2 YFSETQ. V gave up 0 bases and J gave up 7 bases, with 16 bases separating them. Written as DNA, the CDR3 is TGCGCCAGCAGCTTGGGGGTAACTGGGAGTAGTGAAAAACTGTTTTTT. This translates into CASSLGVTGSSEKLFF.

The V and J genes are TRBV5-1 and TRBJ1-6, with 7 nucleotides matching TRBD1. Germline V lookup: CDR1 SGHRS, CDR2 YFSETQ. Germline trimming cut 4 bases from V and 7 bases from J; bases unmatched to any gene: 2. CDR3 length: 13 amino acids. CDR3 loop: CASSQGGNSPLHF. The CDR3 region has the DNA TGCGCCAGCAGCCAGGGGGGCAATTCACCCCTCCACTTT.

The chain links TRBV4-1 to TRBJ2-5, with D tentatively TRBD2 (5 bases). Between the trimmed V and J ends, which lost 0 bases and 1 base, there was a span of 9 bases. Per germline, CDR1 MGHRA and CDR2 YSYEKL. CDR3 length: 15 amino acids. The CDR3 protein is CASSQDQRPQETQYF. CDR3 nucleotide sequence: TGCGCCAGCAGCCAAGACCAGCGGCCCCAAGAGACCCAGTACTTC.

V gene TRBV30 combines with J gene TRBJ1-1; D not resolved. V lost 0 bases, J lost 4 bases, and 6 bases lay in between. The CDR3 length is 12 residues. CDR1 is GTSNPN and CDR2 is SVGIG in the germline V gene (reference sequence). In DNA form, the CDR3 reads TGTGCCTGGAGTGTACTTGGCACTGAAGCTTTCTTT. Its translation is CAWSVLGTEAFF.

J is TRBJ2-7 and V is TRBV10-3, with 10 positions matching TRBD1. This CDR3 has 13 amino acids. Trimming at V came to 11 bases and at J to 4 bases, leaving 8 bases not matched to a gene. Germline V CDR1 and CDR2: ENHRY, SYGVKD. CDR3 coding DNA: TGTGCCGCGGCCGGGACAGGGGCGTACGAGCAGTACTTC. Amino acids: CAAAGTGAYEQYF.

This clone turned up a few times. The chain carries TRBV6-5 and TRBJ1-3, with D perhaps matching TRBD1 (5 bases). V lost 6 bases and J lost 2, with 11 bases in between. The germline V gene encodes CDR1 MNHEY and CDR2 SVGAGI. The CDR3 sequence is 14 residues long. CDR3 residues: CASSEQGTGNTIYF. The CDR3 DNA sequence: TGTGCCAGCAGCGAGCAGGGTACTGGAAACACCATATATTTT.

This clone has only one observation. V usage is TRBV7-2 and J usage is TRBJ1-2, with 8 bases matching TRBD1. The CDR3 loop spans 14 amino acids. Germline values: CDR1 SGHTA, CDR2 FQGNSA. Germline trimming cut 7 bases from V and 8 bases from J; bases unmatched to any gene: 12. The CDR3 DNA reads TGTGCCAGCACCTTTGACCCAGGGGGCGCGGGCTACACCTTC. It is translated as CASTFDPGGAGYTF.

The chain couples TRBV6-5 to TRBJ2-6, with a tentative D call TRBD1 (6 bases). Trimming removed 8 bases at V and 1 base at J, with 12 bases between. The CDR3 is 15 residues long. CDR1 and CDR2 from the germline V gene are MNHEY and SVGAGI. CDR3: CASSSGVSGANVLTF. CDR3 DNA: TGTGCCAGCTCATCAGGGGTGTCTGGGGCCAACGTCCTGACTTTC.

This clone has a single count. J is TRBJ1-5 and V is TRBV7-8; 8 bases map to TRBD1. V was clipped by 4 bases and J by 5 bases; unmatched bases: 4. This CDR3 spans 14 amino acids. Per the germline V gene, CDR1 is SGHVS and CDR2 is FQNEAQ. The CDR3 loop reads CASSSRGRDQPQHF. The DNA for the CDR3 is TGTGCCAGCAGCTCCAGGGGGCGCGATCAGCCCCAGCATTTT.

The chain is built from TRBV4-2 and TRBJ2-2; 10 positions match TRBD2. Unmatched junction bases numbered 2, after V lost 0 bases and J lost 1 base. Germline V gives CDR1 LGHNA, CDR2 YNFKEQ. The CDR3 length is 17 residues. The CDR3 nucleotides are TGTGCCAGCAGCCAAGAGGCTAGCGGGAGGAACACCGGGGAGCTGTTTTTT. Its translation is CASSQEASGRNTGELFF.

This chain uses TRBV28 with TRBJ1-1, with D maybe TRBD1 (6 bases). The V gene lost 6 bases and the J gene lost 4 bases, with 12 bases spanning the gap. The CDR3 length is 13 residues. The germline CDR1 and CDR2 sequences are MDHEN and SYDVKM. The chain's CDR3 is CASRGARGTEAFF. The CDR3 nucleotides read TGTGCCAGCAGGGGGGCCAGAGGCACTGAAGCTTTCTTT. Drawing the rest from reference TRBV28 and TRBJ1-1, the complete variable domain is DVKVTQSSRYLVKRTGEKVFLECVQDMDHENMFWYRQDPGLGLRLIYFSYDVKMKEKGDIPEGYSVSREKKERFSLILESASTNQTSMYLCASRGARGTEAFFGQGTRLTVV.

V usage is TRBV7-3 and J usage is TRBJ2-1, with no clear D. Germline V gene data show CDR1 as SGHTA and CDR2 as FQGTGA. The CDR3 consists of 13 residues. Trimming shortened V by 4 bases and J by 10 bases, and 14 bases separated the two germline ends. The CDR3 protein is CASSSSSGREQFF. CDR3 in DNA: TGTGCCAGCAGCTCTTCGTCTGGCCGCGAGCAGTTCTTC. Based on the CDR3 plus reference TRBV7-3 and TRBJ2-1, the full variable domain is GAGVSQTPSNKVTEKGKYVELRCDPISGHTALYWYRQSLGQGPEFLIYFQGTGAADDSGLPNDRFFAVRPEGSVSTLKIQRTERGDSAVYLCASSSSSGREQFFGPGTRLTVL.

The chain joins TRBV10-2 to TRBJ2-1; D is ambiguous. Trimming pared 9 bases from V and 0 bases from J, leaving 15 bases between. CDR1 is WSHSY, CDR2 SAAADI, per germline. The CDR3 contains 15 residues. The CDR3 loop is CASRHSRPSYNEQFF. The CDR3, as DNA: TGCGCCAGTCGCCATTCGCGGCCCTCCTACAATGAGCAGTTCTTC.

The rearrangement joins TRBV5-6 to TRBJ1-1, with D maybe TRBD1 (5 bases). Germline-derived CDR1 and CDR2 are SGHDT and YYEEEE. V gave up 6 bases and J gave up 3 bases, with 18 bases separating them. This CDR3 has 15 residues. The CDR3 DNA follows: TGTGCCAGCAACCTTCGTCGGTGGGGCTACACTGAAGCTTTCTTT. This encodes CASNLRRWGYTEAFF.

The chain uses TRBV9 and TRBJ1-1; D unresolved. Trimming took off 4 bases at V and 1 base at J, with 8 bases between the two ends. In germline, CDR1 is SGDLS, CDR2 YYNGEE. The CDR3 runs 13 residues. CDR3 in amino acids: CASSFRGNTEAFF. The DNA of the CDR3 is TGTGCCAGCAGCTTCCGGGGGAACACTGAAGCTTTCTTT.

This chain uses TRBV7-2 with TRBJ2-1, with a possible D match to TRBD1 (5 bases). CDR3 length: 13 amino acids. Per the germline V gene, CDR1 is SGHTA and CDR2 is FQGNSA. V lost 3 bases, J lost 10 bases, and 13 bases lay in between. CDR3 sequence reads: CASSFGQLKEQFF. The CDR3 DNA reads TGTGCCAGCAGCTTCGGACAACTCAAGGAGCAGTTCTTC.

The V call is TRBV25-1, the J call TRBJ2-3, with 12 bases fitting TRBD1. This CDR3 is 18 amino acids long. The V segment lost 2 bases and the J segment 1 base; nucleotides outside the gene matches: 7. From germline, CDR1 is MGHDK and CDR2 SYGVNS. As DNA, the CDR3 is TGTGCCAGCAGTGAACCGGGACAGGGGGCATCGGGCACAGATACGCAGTATTTT. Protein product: CASSEPGQGASGTDTQYF.

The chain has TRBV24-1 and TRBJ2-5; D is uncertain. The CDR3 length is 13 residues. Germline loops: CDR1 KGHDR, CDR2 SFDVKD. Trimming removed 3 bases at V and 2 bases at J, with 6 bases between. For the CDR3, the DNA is TGTGCCACCAGTGATGCGCCTCAAGAGACCCAGTACTTC. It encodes CATSDAPQETQYF.

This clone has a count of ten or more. The CDR3 bases are TGTGCCAGCAGGAGGTTTAGCAATCAGCCCCAGCATTTT. It yields the protein CASRRFSNQPQHF. This rearrangement joins TRBV28 to TRBJ1-5; no clear D. V lost 6 bases to trimming and J lost 0 bases, with 6 bases between them. The CDR3 is 13 residues long. Germline values: CDR1 MDHEN, CDR2 SYDVKM.